One T cell receptor beta chain is described in this entry. The antigen is not known. This sample was included in a study of identical twins. Broader study findings: Models predicted less out-of-frame TCR alpha sharing in monozygotic twins than was found. Weaker excess twin sharing was seen among beta out-of-frame sequences. Cord blood beta clonotypes present at high abundance carried fewer insertions; no such pattern appeared in memory repertoires.

A universal primer site was created by template switching, with the cDNA bearing unique molecular identifiers. TCRdb fed the 5' RACE reads into MiXCR, producing one record per CDR3 protein. This sample has hundreds of thousands of distinct CDR3 sequences, with over 5% found just once. The CDR3 contains 15 residues. Trimming shortened V by 6 bases and J by 9 bases, and 18 bases separated the two germline ends. CDR1 is LNHNV, CDR2 YYDKDF, per germline (reference sequence). The TCR comes from a man aged 18 to 29 in good health. This chain connects TRBV15 to TRBJ1-6, with D tentatively TRBD1 (6 bases). The sequenced material came from naive T cells sorted from blood. The CDR3 reads CATRPKSGAASPLHF. CDR3 in DNA: TGTGCCACCAGGCCGAAATCAGGGGCGGCTTCACCCCTCCACTTT.